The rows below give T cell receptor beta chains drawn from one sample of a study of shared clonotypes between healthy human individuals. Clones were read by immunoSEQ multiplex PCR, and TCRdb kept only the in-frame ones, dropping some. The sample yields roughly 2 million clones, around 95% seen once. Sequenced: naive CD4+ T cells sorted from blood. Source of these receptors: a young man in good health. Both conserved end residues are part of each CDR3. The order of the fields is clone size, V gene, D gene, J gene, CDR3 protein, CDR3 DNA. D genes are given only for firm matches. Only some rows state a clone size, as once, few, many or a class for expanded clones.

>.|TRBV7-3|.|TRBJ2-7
CASRLGGTATYEQYF
TGTGCCAGCAGACTGGGGGGCACGGCCACCTACGAGCAGTACTTC
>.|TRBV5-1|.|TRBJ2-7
CASSEGTALKEQYF
TGCGCCAGCAGCGAAGGGACGGCTCTCAAGGAGCAGTACTTC
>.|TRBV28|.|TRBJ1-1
CASTLFPTEAFF
TGTGCCAGCACCCTATTTCCCACTGAAGCTTTCTTT
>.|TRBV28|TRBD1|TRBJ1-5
CASKWTGNNQPQHF
TGTGCCAGCAAGTGGACAGGGAACAATCAGCCCCAGCATTTT
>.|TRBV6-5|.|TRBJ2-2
CASSRKTGELFF
TGTGCCAGCAGTCGGAAAACCGGGGAGCTGTTTTTT
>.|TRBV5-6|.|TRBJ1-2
CASSRGLGYTF
TGTGCCAGCAGCCGTGGGCTCGGCTACACCTTC
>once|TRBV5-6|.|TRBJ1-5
CASSLQSGGNQPQHF
TGTGCCAGCAGCTTGCAGTCCGGGGGAAATCAGCCCCAGCATTTT
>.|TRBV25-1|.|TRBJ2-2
CASSIRGNSGELFF
TGTGCCAGCAGTATCAGGGGTAATAGCGGGGAGCTGTTTTTT
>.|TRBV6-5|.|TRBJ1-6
CASSYSGVGNNSPLHF
TGTGCCAGCAGTTACTCCGGGGTAGGGAATAATTCACCCCTCCACTTT
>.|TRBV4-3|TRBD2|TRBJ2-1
CASSLGTSGSLREQFF
TGCGCCAGCAGCCTTGGGACTAGCGGGAGCTTGCGTGAGCAGTTCTTC
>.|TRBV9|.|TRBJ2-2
CASSVGRNTGELFF
TGTGCCAGCAGCGTAGGCAGGAACACCGGGGAGCTGTTTTTT
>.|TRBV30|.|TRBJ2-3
CAWSWGPDTQYF
TGTGCCTGGAGTTGGGGGCCAGATACGCAGTATTTT
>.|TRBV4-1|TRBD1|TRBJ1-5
CASSQDPPTGVGQPQHF
TGCGCCAGCAGCCAAGATCCGCCAACAGGGGTGGGTCAGCCCCAGCATTTT
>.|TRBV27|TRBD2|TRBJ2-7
CASSPQAGGPSYEQYF
TGTGCCAGCAGTCCCCAGGCGGGGGGGCCCTCCTACGAGCAGTACTTC
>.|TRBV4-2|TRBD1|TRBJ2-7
CASSPQRGGPNEQYF
TGTGCCAGCAGCCCCCAGCGAGGGGGCCCAAACGAGCAGTACTTC
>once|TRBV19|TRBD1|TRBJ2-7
CASSDRGYEQYF
TGTGCCAGTAGTGACAGGGGCTACGAGCAGTACTTC
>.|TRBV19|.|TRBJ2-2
CASSISGGSRTGELFF
TGTGCCAGTAGTATATCGGGCGGTTCGCGCACCGGGGAGCTGTTTTTT
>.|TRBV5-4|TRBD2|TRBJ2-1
CASSVSGRSYNEQFF
TGTGCCAGCAGCGTTAGCGGGAGGTCCTACAATGAGCAGTTCTTC
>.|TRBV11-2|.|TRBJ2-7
CASSLGGWEQYF
TGTGCCAGCAGCTTAGGAGGGTGGGAGCAGTACTTC
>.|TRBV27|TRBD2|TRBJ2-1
CASSFRLAGGYNEQFF
TGTGCCAGCAGTTTCAGACTAGCGGGAGGGTACAATGAGCAGTTCTTC
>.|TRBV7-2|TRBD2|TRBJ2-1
CASSFRTSGRANEQFF
TGTGCCAGCAGCTTTCGAACTAGCGGGAGGGCCAATGAGCAGTTCTTC
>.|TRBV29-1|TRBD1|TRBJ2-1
CSVVYRGTGQEGEQFF
TGCAGCGTTGTTTATAGGGGGACAGGACAAGAGGGTGAGCAGTTCTTC
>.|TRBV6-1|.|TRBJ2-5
CASRSVLRETQYF
TGTGCCAGCAGGTCCGTCCTTCGAGAGACCCAGTACTTC
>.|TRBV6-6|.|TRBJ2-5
CASSRQETQYF
TGTGCCAGCAGCCGCCAGGAGACCCAGTACTTC
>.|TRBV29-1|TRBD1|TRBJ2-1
CSVATGALNEQFF
TGCAGCGTGGCCACAGGGGCCCTTAATGAGCAGTTCTTC
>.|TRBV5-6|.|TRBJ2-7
CASSLGGSSYEQYF
TGTGCCAGCAGCTTGGGGGGAAGCTCCTACGAGCAGTACTTC
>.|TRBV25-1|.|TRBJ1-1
CASSLGEWGAFF
TGTGCCAGCAGCCTGGGGGAATGGGGAGCTTTCTTT
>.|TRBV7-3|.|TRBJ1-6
CASSSTDSRGSPLHF
TGTGCCAGCAGCTCGACAGATTCAAGGGGTTCACCCCTCCACTTC
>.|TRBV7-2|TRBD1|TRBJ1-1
CASSVDRGQNTEAFF
TGTGCCAGCAGCGTCGACAGGGGGCAGAACACTGAAGCTTTCTTT